These 15 T cell receptor beta chains share one sample of origin, sequenced in a study of CD8+CD57+ T cells in acquired aplastic anemia. All sequencing subjects had displayed CD8+CD57+ cell expansion on flow cytometry. TCR beta VDJ and CDR3 profiling used genomic DNA as template. TCRdb itself ran the reads through MiXCR, one entry per CDR3 protein. The sample yields around 250,000 distinct CDR3 sequences, 82% seen once. Sequences were obtained from sorted CD4+, CD8+, or CD8+CD57+ T cells (not recorded which) from PBMCs. The receptors were gathered from a human donor with aplastic anemia.

J is TRBJ1-6 and V is TRBV7-8, with D perhaps matching TRBD2 (7 bases). The DNA end is a closer match to TRBJ2-3, so the J assignment may be wrong. The CDR3 is made up of 14 amino acids. Germline CDR1 SGHVS, CDR2 FQNEAQ. The CDR3 here is CASSLEGGLEPQYF. The CDR3 region has the DNA TGTGCCAGCAGCTTAGAGGGGGGGCTCGAACCGCAGTATTTT.

The chain links TRBV7-9 to TRBJ1-1; D is uncertain. V was pared by 3 bases and J by 11 bases, with 22 bases between. Germline lookup yields CDR1 SEHNR and CDR2 FQNEAQ (reference sequence). The length of the CDR3 is 15 residues. CDR3 sequence: CASSFELTGNSDAFF. CDR3 bases: TGTGCCAGCAGCTTTGAACTGACCGGGAACAGCGATGCTTTCTTT.

This clonotype has more than one count but fewer than ten. The chain links TRBV20-1 to TRBJ2-7; D is unclear. The CDR3 totals 12 residues. CDR1 is DFQATT, CDR2 SNEGSKA, per germline (reference sequence). Deletions cut 4 bases from V and 0 bases from J, with 7 bases between. CDR3 in amino acids: CSATTSSYEQYF. The CDR3 coding sequence is TGCAGTGCTACCACGTCCTCCTACGAGCAGTACTTC.

This clonotype was seen just once. The chain employs TRBV6-5 and TRBJ2-7; D perhaps matches TRBD1 (6 bases). Germline V gives CDR1 MNHEY, CDR2 SVGAGI. The CDR3 runs 12 residues. Trimming cost V 4 bases and J 7 bases, with 11 bases left between them. The CDR3 DNA follows: TGTGCCAGCAGTTCGGCAGGGGAAGAGCAGTACTTC. Translating it yields CASSSAGEEQYF.

In the case of this clonotype: No DNA is shown, since the ends of the CDR3 on it are uncertain; the CDR3 is the one TCRdb lists. The chain joins TRBV5-1 to TRBJ2-7; no DNA check was done on the table's D call, TRBD1. The CDR3 contains 14 residues when both ends are counted. Germline V gene data show CDR1 as SGHRS and CDR2 as YFSETQ. CDR3 in amino acids: CASSFNYRCHEQYF.

This clonotype was counted a single time. The chain has TRBV7-2 and TRBJ2-7; D unclear. Looked up from germline, CDR1 is SGHTA and CDR2 is FQGNSA. Trimming left V 1 base short and J 3 bases short, with 10 bases between. The CDR3 length is 14 residues. CDR3 sequence: CASSLDHSFYEQYF. CDR3 DNA: TGTGCCAGCAGCTTAGACCACAGTTTCTACGAGCAGTACTTC.

The chain combines TRBV9 with TRBJ1-1; D not certain. Germline-derived CDR1 and CDR2 are SGDLS and YYNGEE. CDR3 length equals 16 residues. Trimming shortened V by 3 bases and J by 1 base, and 16 bases separated the two germline ends. The CDR3 DNA reads TGTGCCAGCAGCGAAGGATACCAGACCTCGAACACTGAAGCTTTCTTT. Its protein product is CASSEGYQTSNTEAFF.

The gene calls are TRBV25-1 and TRBJ1-2; D is ambiguous. The CDR3 runs 13 residues. In germline, CDR1 is MGHDK, CDR2 SYGVNS. The germline V and J ends were trimmed by 5 bases and 5 bases, with 12 bases remaining between them. The CDR3 reads CASSHPDWYGYTF. The CDR3 DNA reads as TGTGCCAGCAGTCACCCCGACTGGTATGGCTACACCTTC.

The rearrangement uses TRBV12-3 or TRBV12-4 and TRBJ2-1, with TRBD2 matching over 7 bases. There are 14 residues in the CDR3. The trim removed 6 bases at V and 8 bases at J, leaving 10 bases unmatched. The CDR3: CASSFPSGFDEQFF. DNA for the CDR3: TGTGCCAGCAGCTTCCCTAGCGGTTTCGATGAGCAGTTCTTC.

CDR3 coding DNA: TGCGCCACGACCGGGACAGAAAGCACAGATACGCAGTATTTT. Translating gives CATTGTESTDTQYF. V gene TRBV4-1 combines with J gene TRBJ2-3; 7 bases are a match to TRBD1. Germline-derived CDR1 and CDR2 are MGHRA and YSYEKL. The CDR3 is made up of 14 amino acids. The junction had 7 bases not matched to a gene; V was cut back by 10 bases and J by 0 bases.

Concerning this clonotype: It is unclear where the CDR3 begins or ends on the DNA, so no DNA is shown, and the CDR3 is as TCRdb lists it. The J gene is TRBJ1-2, the V gene TRBV7-9; the table's TRBD1 call for D was not verified on the DNA. The CDR3 totals 16 residues, both ends included. From germline, CDR1 is SEHNR and CDR2 FQNEAQ (reference sequence). The CDR3 spells CAGQLERDAQYFGYTF.

A note on this clonotype: This CDR3 is missing its conserved last phenylalanine or tryptophan, likely due to a read error. The limits of the CDR3 on the DNA are not certain, so only TCRdb's listed CDR3 is given. The gene calls are TRBV7-7 and TRBJ2-3; the tabulated D call, TRBD1, remains unverified against the DNA. The CDR3 has 13 residues if both end residues are counted. The germline CDR1 and CDR2 sequences are SSHAT and FNYEAQ (reference sequence). The CDR3 here is CSPGVRGSKLKFS.

The chain employs TRBV11-1 and TRBJ2-1; 8 bases agree with TRBD2. The V and J ends lost 10 bases and 8 bases, in that order; junction bases with no gene match: 19. Germline CDR1 reads SGHAT; CDR2 reads FQDESV (reference sequence). The CDR3 loop spans 16 amino acids. As DNA, the CDR3 is TGTGCCACTAGCTTTCAAAGACGCGGGGGGAGCGATGAGCAGTTCTTC. Translation gives CATSFQRRGGSDEQFF.

This clonotype was seen more than once but under ten times. The V gene is TRBV11-3, the J gene TRBJ2-7; no clear D. The CDR3 is 13 residues long. Trimming pared 3 bases from V and 4 bases from J, leaving 10 bases between. Germline-derived CDR1 and CDR2 are SGHNT and YENEEA. Here the CDR3 DNA reads TGTGCCAGCAGCTTGGGTCTGACATACGAGCAGTACGTC. Translation: CASSLGLTYEQYV.

This clonotype has a count of ten or more. The chain carries TRBV13 and TRBJ2-7; TRBD1 is a possible D gene (5 bases). Between the trimmed V and J ends, which lost 3 bases and 2 bases, there was a span of 14 bases. Germline loops: CDR1 PRHDT, CDR2 FYEKMQ (reference sequence). The CDR3 is made up of 15 amino acids. The CDR3: CASSFKVEQAYEQYF. The CDR3, as DNA: TGTGCCAGCAGCTTTAAGGTAGAACAGGCCTACGAGCAGTACTTC.